This T cell receptor beta chain is drawn from a study of a mutant IDH1 vaccine in newly diagnosed glioma. The wider study: Patients came in for eight vaccinations, in weeks 1, 3, 5, 7, 11, 15, 19 and 23. Patients had received radiotherapy, temozolomide, or both previously, most receiving both.

CDR1 and CDR2 from the germline V gene are SGHDN and FVKESK. This CDR3 has 13 amino acids. Trimming shortened V by 6 bases and J by 7 bases, and 13 bases separated the two germline ends. The protocol was immunoSEQ multiplex PCR, while the TCRdb copy is restricted to in-frame clones and leaves out a portion. The sample lists 35,000 to 55,000 clones, roughly 83% seen once, with about 2.4% in the top ten. Comments on this clone: The antigen is not known.

Time point specified: week 23, last vaccination. Vaccine doses each comprised 300 ug of mutant IDH1 20-mer peptide, with topical imiquimod. The V and J genes are TRBV14 and TRBJ2-1; D is unclear. The sequence was collected from a woman between 18 and 30 years old with glioma. Some clones in this sample may be carry-over from other donors' samples. Sample: PBMCs, taken from a glioma patient whose treatment included an IDH1 peptide vaccine. CDR3 in amino acids: CASRHSPRNEQFF. CDR3 in DNA: TGTGCCAGCAGACATTCGCCTAGGAATGAGCAGTTCTTC.